This TCR beta chain is from a study of T-cell reconstitution after alpha-beta-depleted transplantation in children. Overall study results and limits: In some patients, recipient T cells and intrathymic progenitors surviving conditioning explained high day-60 diversity.

This clonotype was picked up many times. Its cognate antigen is unknown. Molecular barcoding with unique molecular identifiers was used for the TCRbeta library. Each CDR3 protein gets one entry after TCRdb re-called the PCR reads with MiXCR. The sample shows about 200,000 distinct CDR3 sequences, 5% to 7.5% of them seen only once. Trimming removed 3 bases at V and 5 bases at J, with 11 bases between. The CDR3 sequence is 14 residues long. CDR1 is LNHNV, CDR2 YYDKDF, per germline (reference sequence). This clonotype was obtained from a girl less than two years old with combined immunodeficiency, due to receive a stem cell transplant. Sequences were derived from PBMCs, sampled before TCRalphabeta/CD19-depleted stem cell transplant. This chain joins TRBV15 and TRBJ2-1; no definite D call. CDR3 in DNA: TGTGCCACCAGCAGTAGAAATCAGGACAATGAGCAGTTCTTC. The encoded protein is CATSSRNQDNEQFF.